The 27 T cell receptor beta chains below all came from one sample that was sequenced in a study of siplizumab effects on memory and regulatory T cells. Clones were sequenced by immunoSEQ multiplex PCR, and TCRdb holds only the in-frame ones, with some missing. The table includes approximately 56,000 clones, around 97% detected once. Sequencing was done on a sample of naive CD8+ T cells sorted from blood. Receptors originate from a human donor in good health.

About this clone itself: One end of the junction varies from germline; a read error may be responsible. The rearrangement joins TRBV30 to TRBJ2-2, with TRBD2 matching 7 bases. The germline gives CDR1 GTSNPN, CDR2 SVGIG (reference sequence). CDR3 length: 13 residues. CDR3 nucleotide sequence: TGTGCCGGGAGGGCCGAGAACACCGGGGAGCTGTTTTTT. It yields the protein CAGRAENTGELFF.

The J gene is TRBJ2-1, the V gene TRBV9; no firm D call. Germline V gene lookup returns CDR1 SGDLS and CDR2 YYNGEE. The CDR3 loop spans 12 amino acids. Trimming took off 3 bases at V and 8 bases at J, with 9 bases between the two ends. The CDR3 DNA sequence: TGTGCCAGCAGCGCCCTTAGCTATGAGCAGTTCTTC. It translates to CASSALSYEQFF.

V gene TRBV9 combines with J gene TRBJ2-1, with TRBD1 as a possible D gene (6 bases). CDR1 SGDLS and CDR2 YYNGEE come from the germline V gene. The CDR3 is 15 residues long. V lost 4 bases to trimming and J lost 2 bases, with 13 bases between them. CDR3 DNA: TGTGCCAGCAGCCCGACAGGCTCTACCTACAATGAGCAGTTCTTC. Translated: CASSPTGSTYNEQFF.

The gene calls are TRBV19 and TRBJ2-7; 10 bases match TRBD2. CDR1 LNHDA and CDR2 SQIVND come from the germline V gene (reference sequence). The trim removed 4 bases at V and 0 bases at J, leaving 6 bases unmatched. This CDR3 spans 16 amino acids. The CDR3 DNA is TGTGCCAGTAGTACCCCCGGGACTAGCGTCTCCTACGAGCAGTACTTC. Its protein is CASSTPGTSVSYEQYF.

This rearrangement joins TRBV6-6 to TRBJ1-1; 8 nucleotides align to TRBD1. The CDR3 consists of 15 residues. Germline CDR1 reads MNHNY; CDR2 reads SVGAGI (reference sequence). J was trimmed by 1 base and V by 6 bases; bases with no gene match: 7. This chain's CDR3 is CASSPGQGQNTEAFF. The CDR3 nucleotides read TGTGCCAGCAGCCCAGGACAGGGACAGAACACTGAAGCTTTCTTT.

The chain uses TRBV5-4 and TRBJ2-7, with 10 bases lining up with TRBD1. This CDR3 comprises 14 residues. V shed 4 bases and J 5 bases; nucleotides not matched to a gene: 6. Germline V gives CDR1 SGHNT, CDR2 YYREEE (reference sequence). In DNA, the CDR3 is TGTGCCAGCAGCCCGGACAGGGGGATCCACGAGCAGTACTTC. This encodes CASSPDRGIHEQYF.

The chain recombines TRBV4-2 with TRBJ2-7, with 9 bases aligning to TRBD2. Trimming at V came to 0 bases and at J to 5 bases, leaving 8 bases not matched to a gene. Germline CDR1 reads LGHNA; CDR2 reads YNFKEQ. The CDR3 consists of 16 residues. CDR3 sequence: CASSQDRGSGSHEQYF. The CDR3, as DNA: TGTGCCAGCAGCCAAGATCGTGGTAGCGGGAGTCACGAGCAGTACTTC.

The chain employs TRBV2 and TRBJ2-1, with 10 positions matching TRBD2. V was pared by 9 bases and J by 0 bases, with 14 bases of the junction left unmatched. This CDR3 has 18 amino acids. From germline, CDR1 is SNHLY and CDR2 FYNNEI. The CDR3 protein is CARGSGLAGDNSYNEQFF. The CDR3 bases are TGTGCCAGGGGTTCCGGCCTAGCGGGAGACAACTCCTACAATGAGCAGTTCTTC. The complete variable domain, with remaining parts taken from reference TRBV2 and TRBJ2-1, reads EPEVTQTPSHQVTQMGQEVILRCVPISNHLYFYWYRQILGQKVEFLVSFYNNEISEKSEIFDDQFSVERPDGSNFTLKIRSTKLEDSAMYFCARGSGLAGDNSYNEQFFGPGTRLTVL.

The V and J genes are TRBV6-1 and TRBJ1-2; D remains unclear. V was cut by 5 bases and J by 3 bases, with 13 bases left in between. CDR3 length: 14 residues. Looked up from germline, CDR1 is MNHNS and CDR2 is SASEGT. The CDR3, as DNA: TGTGCCAGCAGTTTCCCCCTTCGGGACTATGGCTACACCTTC. Its protein is CASSFPLRDYGYTF.

The J gene is TRBJ1-3, the V gene TRBV7-3; the D is unclear. CDR1 is SGHTA and CDR2 is FQGTGA in the germline V gene. The V end lost 5 bases, the J end lost 7 bases, and 9 bases lay between the germline ends. The CDR3 is 12 residues long. For the CDR3, the DNA is TGTGCCAGCAGCCCGGAGGGTAACACCATATATTTT. Translation gives CASSPEGNTIYF.

The V gene is TRBV18, the J gene TRBJ2-7; the D gene is possibly TRBD2 (5 bases). The germline CDR1 and CDR2 sequences are KGHSH and LQKENI. CDR3 length: 16 residues. Trimming stripped 3 bases from V and 1 base from J, with 16 bases between. The CDR3 DNA is TGTGCCAGCTCACCGGACGGAGGCTTCGGATCCTACGAGCAGTACTTC. It codes for CASSPDGGFGSYEQYF.

The gene calls are TRBV7-2 and TRBJ2-2; maybe TRBD2 (5 bases). The CDR3 loop spans 15 amino acids. Trimming removed 4 bases from V and 4 bases from J, with 13 bases in between. Per the germline V gene, CDR1 is SGHTA and CDR2 is FQGNSA. The chain's CDR3 is CASSWALTTTGELFF. As DNA, the CDR3 is TGTGCCAGCAGCTGGGCACTGACTACCACCGGGGAGCTGTTTTTT. The full variable domain, its missing parts supplied by reference TRBV7-2 and TRBJ2-2, is GAGVSQSPSNKVTEKGKDVELRCDPISGHTALYWYRQSLGQGLEFLIYFQGNSAPDKSGLPSDRFSAERTGGSVSTLTIQRTQQEDSAVYLCASSWALTTTGELFFGEGSRLTVL.

The V and J genes are TRBV27 and TRBJ2-5; 9 bases agree with TRBD1. Germline lookup yields CDR1 MNHEY and CDR2 SMNVEV (reference sequence). The CDR3 length is 13 residues. With V trimmed by 5 bases and J by 4 bases, 2 bases remained unmatched. The CDR3, as DNA: TGTGCCAGCAGTACAGGGGGCGCAGAGACCCAGTACTTC. Translation: CASSTGGAETQYF.

V usage is TRBV13 and J usage is TRBJ1-1; D is undetermined. Germline-derived CDR1 and CDR2 are PRHDT and FYEKMQ (reference sequence). CDR3 length equals 14 residues. With 5 bases removed from V and 4 bases from J, the gap between germline ends came to 14 bases. DNA of the CDR3: TGTGCCAGCAGCCCCCGTAACCGGGGCACTGAAGCTTTCTTT. Translated, it gives CASSPRNRGTEAFF.

The rearrangement joins TRBV19 to TRBJ1-5, with D perhaps TRBD1 (6 bases). The CDR3 length is 15 residues. Trimming removed 7 bases from V and 5 bases from J, with 18 bases in between. Germline V gene lookup returns CDR1 LNHDA and CDR2 SQIVND (reference sequence). CDR3 coding DNA: TGTGCCAGTATTTCGACAGGTTTCGGCGATCAGCCCCAGCATTTT. Protein sequence: CASISTGFGDQPQHF.

The V gene is TRBV13, the J gene TRBJ2-7; 14 nucleotides agree with TRBD2. V lost 5 bases, J lost 2 bases, and 2 bases stayed unmatched. CDR1 PRHDT and CDR2 FYEKMQ come from the germline V gene (reference sequence). The CDR3 runs to 15 residues. The CDR3, as DNA: TGTGCCAGCAGCAAGGGACTAGCGGGAGCCTACGAGCAGTACTTC. Encoded protein: CASSKGLAGAYEQYF.

The genes are TRBV14 and TRBJ1-1; no firm D call. Germline V gene data show CDR1 as SGHDN and CDR2 as FVKESK. The CDR3 has 13 residues. V dropped 2 bases and J dropped 0 bases, with 4 bases sitting between them. CDR3 region: CASSQYLNTEAFF. The CDR3 DNA reads as TGTGCCAGCAGCCAATACTTGAACACTGAAGCTTTCTTT.

This clone was found once. V is TRBV27 and J is TRBJ2-3; no clear D. Trimming removed 9 bases at V and 6 bases at J, with 13 bases between. The CDR3 length is 12 residues. From germline, CDR1 is MNHEY and CDR2 SMNVEV (reference sequence). This CDR3 reads CASPKPRDTQYF. CDR3 nucleotides: TGTGCCAGTCCGAAGCCGCGGGATACGCAGTATTTT.

Points on this clone: The identical CDR3 is also encoded by other nucleotide sequences in the sample. This sequence joins TRBV27 and TRBJ1-2; D unresolved. The CDR3 consists of 12 residues. V shed 4 bases and J shed 1 base, with 4 bases lying between them. Germline CDR1 reads MNHEY; CDR2 reads SMNVEV (reference sequence). The CDR3 bases are TGTGCCAGCAGTTCTGGTAACTATGGCTACACCTTC. It specifies CASSSGNYGYTF.

V is TRBV6-5 and J is TRBJ2-7; TRBD1 matches at 10 bases. J was trimmed by 6 bases and V by 4 bases; bases with no gene match: 6. This CDR3 spans 14 amino acids. Germline loops: CDR1 MNHEY, CDR2 SVGAGI. The CDR3 bases are TGTGCCAGCAGTTTGACAGGGGGCGACGGCGAGCAGTACTTC. This sequence encodes CASSLTGGDGEQYF.

The chain combines TRBV27 with TRBJ2-3; 7 bases are shared with TRBD2. The length of the CDR3 is 14 residues. The ends lost 6 bases at V and 6 bases at J; junction bases unmatched: 9. Germline values: CDR1 MNHEY, CDR2 SMNVEV (reference sequence). The CDR3 reads CASRPVGGSDTQYF. The CDR3 nucleotides are TGTGCCAGCAGACCAGTCGGGGGGAGTGATACGCAGTATTTT.

The J gene is TRBJ1-1, the V gene TRBV27, with TRBD1 identical over 10 bases. V gave up 7 bases and J gave up 4 bases; unmatched junction bases: 9. CDR3 length: 15 residues. Germline V gene sequence: CDR1 MNHEY, CDR2 SMNVEV (reference sequence). CDR3 region: CASTKDRGRITEAFF. DNA for the CDR3: TGTGCCAGCACCAAAGACAGGGGGCGCATCACTGAAGCTTTCTTT.

The chain combines TRBV9 with TRBJ2-1, with D perhaps TRBD2 (5 bases). This CDR3 region has 12 residues. Trimming took 3 bases from V and 7 from J, leaving 8 bases between them. The germline V gene encodes CDR1 SGDLS and CDR2 YYNGEE. DNA of the CDR3: TGTGCCAGCAGCGCACTAGAAAATGAGCAGTTCTTC. Translated: CASSALENEQFF.

V is TRBV27 and J is TRBJ2-5; tentatively, D is TRBD1 or TRBD2 (5 bases each). Trimming pared 2 bases from V and 5 bases from J, leaving 15 bases between. This CDR3 has 15 residues. CDR1 and CDR2 from the germline V gene are MNHEY and SMNVEV (reference sequence). This CDR3 reads CASSLMGPRGETQYF. In nucleotides, the CDR3 is TGTGCCAGCAGTTTAATGGGGCCCAGAGGGGAGACCCAGTACTTC.

This rearrangement joins TRBV7-2 to TRBJ2-7, with TRBD2 as a possible D gene (6 bases). CDR3 length: 15 amino acids. The germline V gene encodes CDR1 SGHTA and CDR2 FQGNSA. V lost 3 bases and J lost 2, with 14 bases in between. CDR3 in amino acids: CASSFRESGTYEQYF. CDR3 DNA sequence: TGTGCCAGCAGCTTCCGGGAGTCAGGGACCTACGAGCAGTACTTC.

This rearrangement joins TRBV19 to TRBJ1-2, with 9 bases fitting TRBD1. V lost 4 bases and J lost 8; bases outside the gene matches: 14. The CDR3 spans 16 residues. The V gene's germline CDR1 is LNHDA and CDR2 SQIVND (reference sequence). The CDR3 DNA is TGTGCCAGTAGTACCGTCCCGGGACAGGGAACGGAAGGCTACACCTTC. Its translation: CASSTVPGQGTEGYTF.

The CDR3 reads CASSKPLSESGDTGELFF. The CDR3 region has the DNA TGTGCCAGCAGCAAACCCCTGAGCGAAAGCGGGGACACCGGGGAGCTGTTTTTT. This chain uses TRBV7-9 with TRBJ2-2; the match to TRBD2 covers 7 bases. Per the germline V gene, CDR1 is SEHNR and CDR2 is FQNEAQ (reference sequence). V was clipped by 5 bases and J by 3 bases; unmatched bases: 15. CDR3 length equals 18 residues.